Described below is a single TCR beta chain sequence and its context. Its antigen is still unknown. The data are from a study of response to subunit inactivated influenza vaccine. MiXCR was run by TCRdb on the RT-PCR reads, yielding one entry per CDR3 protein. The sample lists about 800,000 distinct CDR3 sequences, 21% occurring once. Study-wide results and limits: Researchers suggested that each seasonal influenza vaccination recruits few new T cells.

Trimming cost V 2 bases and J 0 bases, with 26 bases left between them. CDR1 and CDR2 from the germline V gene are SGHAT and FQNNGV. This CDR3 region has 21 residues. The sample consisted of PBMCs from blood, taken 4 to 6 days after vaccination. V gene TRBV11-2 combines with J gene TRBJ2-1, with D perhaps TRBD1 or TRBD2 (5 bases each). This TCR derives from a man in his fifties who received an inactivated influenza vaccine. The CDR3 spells CASSLPRDRLRKFSSYNEQFF. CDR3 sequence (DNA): TGTGCCAGCAGCTTACCCAGGGACCGTCTTCGTAAATTCAGCTCCTACAATGAGCAGTTCTTC.